This entry describes one T cell receptor beta chain. The antigen it binds to is not known. Base qualities are missing; no much larger clone stands one base away. According to the study, the label for this sample's treatment or condition signals: oral pan-JAK inhibitor, 5-10 mg twice daily. Lesional scalp punch biopsies and peripheral blood were collected from alopecia areata patients. PBMCs were separated by density centrifugation and stained for CD3, CD4 and CD8, after which CD4+ and CD8+ T cells were sorted on a FACSAria. This sample was included in a study of CD8+ T cells in alopecia areata (dated by TCRdb to between 2018 and 2020). Notes on the research overall: The treated patients, all with moderate-to-severe alopecia areata, were enrolled in an open-label pilot trial of oral tofacitinib given at 5 to 10 mg twice daily. Scalp tissue and sorted CD4+ and CD8+ peripheral blood T cells from patchy and totalis/universalis alopecia areata patients and from healthy controls were covered by human TCRbeta sequencing. To study T cell clonal expansion in alopecia areata, the researchers applied high-throughput TCRbeta sequencing to both the C3H/HeJ mouse model and human patients. Disease severity in treated patients was measured with the SALT score, which quantifies the percentage of affected scalp surface area. The RNA source kit depended on sample type: the PAXgene miRNA kit for fixed scalp, the miRNeasy kit for PBMCs, and the RNeasy kit for mouse skin. TCRbeta CDR3 regions were amplified by immunoSEQ multiplex PCR with 35 Vbeta forward and 13 Jbeta reverse primers. Patients stayed on tofacitinib for 6 to 18 months and then had 6 months of follow-up off drug so that delayed response and recurrence could be assessed. Clonality in the scalp was compared among normal scalp (n=4), patchy alopecia areata scalp (n=8), and alopecia totalis/universalis scalp (n=8). Biopsies were taken from tofacitinib-treated patients at baseline and again at 4 and 24 weeks into treatment, and several of those patients also had a later scalp biopsy.

Broad study findings and their caveats: Because the treated cohort was small and included a single nonresponder, larger studies are needed to assess links between baseline CD8+ expansion and response. Compared with mice, TCR sequences shared between patients were less clear, possibly partly because of HLA diversity across the patient population. Higher clonality and more expanded CD8+ clones were observed in lesional scalp than in normal scalp, particularly in alopecia totalis/universalis, a finding suggestive of antigenic drive. During tofacitinib treatment, many expanded lesional clones remained in scalp and blood, and this persistence may partly explain relapse after treatment is stopped. Unlike mouse skin, which is dominated by gammadelta T cells, normal human skin has resident alphabeta T cells that are also sequenced, and this complicates analysis of the scalp TCR repertoire. Tofacitinib significantly lowered scalp clonality and the number of expanded CD8+ clones among the top 100 scalp clones.

Library prep was done by the immunoSEQ multiplex PCR assay. RNA was extracted from all samples and reverse transcribed into cDNA as template for TCR sequencing. First-strand cDNA was synthesized with SuperScript III using a 2:1 mix of oligo-dT and random hexamers. A synthetic immune receptor repertoire was used to measure amplification bias, and any remaining bias was corrected computationally. The study's own analysis went as follows. After raw reads were preprocessed to remove errors, the CDR3 was defined following IMGT conventions as running from the conserved cysteine to phenylalanine. Clonality was calculated as 1 minus Shannon entropy normalized by log2 of the number of productive unique TCRs. Scalp TCRbeta sequences were cross-referenced with sorted blood CD4 and CD8 repertoires so that the CD4 or CD8 identity of scalp clones could be inferred. TCRdb retrieved this table from immuneACCESS and kept in-frame rearrangements only. Not all clones are present; in checked studies, unresolved V genes account for under half, and no reason is known for the remainder. V and J calls and clone size are as listed in that table; D and trimming were resolved from the DNA. This sample lists 150,000 to 200,000 clones; around 60% were detected once. The ten largest clones take up 1.3% of the sample.

For this chain, trimming is 4 bases at the V end and 3 bases at the J end, and the number of junction bases without a gene match is 3. The cysteine opens and the phenylalanine closes a CDR3 of 13 amino acids. Only the CDR3 portion is preserved as DNA: 39 bases, with reading frame beginning at the first base. CDR1 and CDR2, looked up from the germline V gene, are SGHDT and YYEEEE. The sequencing here drew on CD4+ T cells sorted from blood, taken between weeks 49 and 50, from a patient treated with tofacitinib. This TCR derives from a human donor with alopecia areata. The V and J segments used are TRBV5-6 and TRBJ2-7; TRBD1 lines up with 8 middle nucleotides. The DNA reads TGTGCCAGCAGCACAGGGGGAAACTACGAGCAGTACTTC. It codes for CASSTGGNYEQYF.